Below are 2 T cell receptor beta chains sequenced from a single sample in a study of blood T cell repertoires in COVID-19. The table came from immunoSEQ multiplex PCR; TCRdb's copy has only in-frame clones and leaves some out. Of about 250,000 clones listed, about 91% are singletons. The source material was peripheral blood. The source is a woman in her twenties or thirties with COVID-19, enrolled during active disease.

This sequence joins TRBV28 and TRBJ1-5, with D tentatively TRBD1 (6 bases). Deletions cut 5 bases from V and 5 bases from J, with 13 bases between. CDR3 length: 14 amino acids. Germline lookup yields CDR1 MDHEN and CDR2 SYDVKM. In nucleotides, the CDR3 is TGTGCCAGCAGTCACCTTGAGGGGGATCAGCCCCAGCATTTT. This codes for CASSHLEGDQPQHF. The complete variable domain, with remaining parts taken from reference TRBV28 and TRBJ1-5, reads DVKVTQSSRYLVKRTGEKVFLECVQDMDHENMFWYRQDPGLGLRLIYFSYDVKMKEKGDIPEGYSVSREKKERFSLILESASTNQTSMYLCASSHLEGDQPQHFGDGTRLSIL.

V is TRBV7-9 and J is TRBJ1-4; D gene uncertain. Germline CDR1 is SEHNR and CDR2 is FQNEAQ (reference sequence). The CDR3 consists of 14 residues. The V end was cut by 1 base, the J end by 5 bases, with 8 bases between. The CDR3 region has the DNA TGTGCCAGCAGCTTAGGGACGGGGAATGAAAAACTGTTTTTT. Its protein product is CASSLGTGNEKLFF. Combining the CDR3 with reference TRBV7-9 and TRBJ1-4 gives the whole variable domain DTGVSQNPRHKITKRGQNVTFRCDPISEHNRLYWYRQTLGQGPEFLTYFQNEAQLEKSRLLSDRFSAERPKGSFSTLEIQRTEQGDSAMYLCASSLGTGNEKLFFGSGTQLSVL.